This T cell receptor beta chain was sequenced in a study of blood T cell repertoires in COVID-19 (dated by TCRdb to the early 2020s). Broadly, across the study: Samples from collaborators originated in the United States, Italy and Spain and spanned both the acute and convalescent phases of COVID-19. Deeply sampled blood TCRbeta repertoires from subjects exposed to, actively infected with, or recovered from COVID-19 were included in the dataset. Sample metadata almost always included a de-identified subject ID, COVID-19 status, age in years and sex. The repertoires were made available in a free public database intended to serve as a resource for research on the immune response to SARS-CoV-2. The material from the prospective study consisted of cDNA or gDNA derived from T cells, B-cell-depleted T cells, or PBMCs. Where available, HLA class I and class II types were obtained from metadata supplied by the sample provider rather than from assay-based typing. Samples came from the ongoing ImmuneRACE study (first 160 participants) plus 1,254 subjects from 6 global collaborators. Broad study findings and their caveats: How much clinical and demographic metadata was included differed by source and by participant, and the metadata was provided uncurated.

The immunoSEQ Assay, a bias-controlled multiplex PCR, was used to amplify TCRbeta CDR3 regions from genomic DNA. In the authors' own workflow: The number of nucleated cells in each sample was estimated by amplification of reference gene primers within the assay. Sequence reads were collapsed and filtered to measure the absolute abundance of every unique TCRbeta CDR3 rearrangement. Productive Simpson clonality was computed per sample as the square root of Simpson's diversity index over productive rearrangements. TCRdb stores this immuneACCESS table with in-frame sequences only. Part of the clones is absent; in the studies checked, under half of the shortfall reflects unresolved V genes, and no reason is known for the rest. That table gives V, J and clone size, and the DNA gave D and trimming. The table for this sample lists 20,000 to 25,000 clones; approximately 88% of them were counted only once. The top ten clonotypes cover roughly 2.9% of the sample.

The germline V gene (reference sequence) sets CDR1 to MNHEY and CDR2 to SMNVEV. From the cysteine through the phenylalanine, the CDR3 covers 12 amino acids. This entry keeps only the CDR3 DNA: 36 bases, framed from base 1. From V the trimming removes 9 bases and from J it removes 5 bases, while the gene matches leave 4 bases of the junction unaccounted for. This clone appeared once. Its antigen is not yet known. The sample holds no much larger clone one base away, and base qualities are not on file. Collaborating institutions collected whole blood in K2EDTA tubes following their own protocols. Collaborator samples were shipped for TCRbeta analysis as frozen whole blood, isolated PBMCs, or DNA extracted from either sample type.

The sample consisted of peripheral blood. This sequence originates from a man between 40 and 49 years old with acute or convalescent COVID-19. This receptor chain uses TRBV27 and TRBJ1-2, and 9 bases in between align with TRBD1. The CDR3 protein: CASSGTGYGYTF. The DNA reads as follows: TGTGCCAGTTCCGGGACAGGGTATGGCTACACCTTC.